This TCR beta chain is drawn from a study of blood T cell repertoires in COVID-19. The overall study: Samples came from the United States, Italy and Spain, spanning acute and convalescent COVID-19. Sources were T cells, B-cell-depleted T cells, or PBMCs; the material itself was cDNA or gDNA.

Participant reports of clinical history set cohort assignment. Cohort 3 donors were reported recovered after two negative PCRs, clearance, or symptom resolution. Some clones are missing from TCRdb's copy, which holds only in-frame ones; the method was immunoSEQ multiplex PCR. The sample lists more than 200,000 clones, roughly 87% occurring once. The CDR3 spans 15 residues. With 3 bases removed from V and 2 bases from J, the gap between germline ends came to 15 bases. From germline, CDR1 is SGHRS and CDR2 YFSETQ. The source of this sequence is a man between 25 and 39 years old who had recovered from COVID-19. Sequencing was done on a sample of PBMCs or T cells enriched from blood (not recorded which). J is TRBJ2-7 and V is TRBV5-1; D perhaps matches TRBD1 (6 bases). CDR3 bases: TGCGCCAGCAGCTCGACAGGCTTGAGGACCTACGAGCAGTACTTC. Translation gives CASSSTGLRTYEQYF.